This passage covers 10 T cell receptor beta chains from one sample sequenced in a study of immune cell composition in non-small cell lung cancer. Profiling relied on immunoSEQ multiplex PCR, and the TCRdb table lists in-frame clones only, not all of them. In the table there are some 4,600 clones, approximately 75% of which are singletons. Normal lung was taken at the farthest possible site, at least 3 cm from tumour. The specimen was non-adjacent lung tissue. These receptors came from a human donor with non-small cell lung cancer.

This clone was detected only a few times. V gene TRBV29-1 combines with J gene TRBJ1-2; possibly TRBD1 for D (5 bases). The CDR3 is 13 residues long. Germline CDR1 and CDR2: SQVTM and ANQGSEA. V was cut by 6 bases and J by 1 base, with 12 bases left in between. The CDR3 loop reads CSVHDSLNYGYTF. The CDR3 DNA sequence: TGCAGCGTCCACGACAGCCTTAACTATGGCTACACCTTC. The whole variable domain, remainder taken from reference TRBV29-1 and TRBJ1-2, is SAVISQKPSRDICQRGTSLTIQCQVDSQVTMMFWYRQQPGQSLTLIATANQGSEATYESGFVIDKFPISRPNLTFSTLTVSNMSPEDSSIYLCSVHDSLNYGYTFGSGTRLTVV.

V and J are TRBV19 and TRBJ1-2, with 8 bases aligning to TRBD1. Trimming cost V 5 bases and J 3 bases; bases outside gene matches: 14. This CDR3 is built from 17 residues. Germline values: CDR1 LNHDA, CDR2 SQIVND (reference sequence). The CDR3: CASSFFQRTGIDYGYTF. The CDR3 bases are TGTGCCAGTAGTTTTTTCCAACGGACAGGGATCGACTATGGCTACACCTTC.

The CDR3 DNA is TGTGCCAGCAGCGTCGGATTTCGTGGTAATGAAAAACTGTTTTTT. It codes for CASSVGFRGNEKLFF. The chain joins TRBV9 to TRBJ1-4, with D hard to call. With 2 bases removed from V and 4 bases from J, the gap between germline ends came to 12 bases. Germline CDR1 SGDLS, CDR2 YYNGEE. This CDR3 is built from 15 residues. The whole variable domain, filled in from reference TRBV9 and TRBJ1-4, reads DSGVTQTPKHLITATGQRVTLRCSPRSGDLSVYWYQQSLDQGLQFLIQYYNGEERAKGNILERFSAQQFPDLHSELNLSSLELGDSALYFCASSVGFRGNEKLFFGSGTQLSVL.

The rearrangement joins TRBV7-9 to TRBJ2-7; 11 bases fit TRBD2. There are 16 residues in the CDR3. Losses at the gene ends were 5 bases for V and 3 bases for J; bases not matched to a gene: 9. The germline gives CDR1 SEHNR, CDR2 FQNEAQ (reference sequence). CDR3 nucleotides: TGTGCCAGCAGCCGTCAGGCCGGGACTAGCGGCTACGAGCAGTACTTC. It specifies CASSRQAGTSGYEQYF.

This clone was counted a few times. CDR3 protein: CASRPQSWGGTRNDYGYTF. Written as DNA, the CDR3 is TGTGCCAGCAGGCCCCAATCTTGGGGGGGGACTCGTAACGACTATGGCTACACCTTC. The chain recombines TRBV27 with TRBJ1-2; D is perhaps TRBD1 (5 bases). This CDR3 spans 19 amino acids. CDR1 is MNHEY, CDR2 SMNVEV, per germline (reference sequence). V was trimmed by 6 bases and J by 3 bases, leaving 29 bases between them.

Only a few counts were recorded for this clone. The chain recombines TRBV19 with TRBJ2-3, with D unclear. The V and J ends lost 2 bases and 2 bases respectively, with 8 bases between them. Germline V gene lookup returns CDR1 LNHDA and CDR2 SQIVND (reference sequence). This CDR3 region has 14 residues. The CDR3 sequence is CASSIQGPTDTQYF. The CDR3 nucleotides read TGTGCCAGTAGTATACAAGGGCCCACAGATACGCAGTATTTT.

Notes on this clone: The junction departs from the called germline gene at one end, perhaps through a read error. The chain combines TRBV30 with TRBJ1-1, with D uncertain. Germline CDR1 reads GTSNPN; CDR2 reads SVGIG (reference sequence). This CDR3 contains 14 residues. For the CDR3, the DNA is TGTGCCTGGAAGGTCGGAGCTTCGAACGCTGAAGCTTTCTTT. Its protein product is CAWKVGASNAEAFF.

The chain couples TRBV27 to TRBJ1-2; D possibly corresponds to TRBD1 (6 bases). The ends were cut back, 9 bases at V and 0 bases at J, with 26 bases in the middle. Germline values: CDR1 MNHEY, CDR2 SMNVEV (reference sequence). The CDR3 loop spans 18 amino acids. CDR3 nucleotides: TGTGCCAGTACCACGAGGGGGGTCCGGAAAAGTACTAACTATGGCTACACCTTC. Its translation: CASTTRGVRKSTNYGYTF.

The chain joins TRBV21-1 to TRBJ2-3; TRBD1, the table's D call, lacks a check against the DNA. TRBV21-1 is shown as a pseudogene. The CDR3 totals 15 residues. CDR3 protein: CASSVPGQTEDTQYF. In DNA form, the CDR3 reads TGTGCCAGCAGCGTCCCGGGACAGACCGAAGATACGCAGTATTTT.

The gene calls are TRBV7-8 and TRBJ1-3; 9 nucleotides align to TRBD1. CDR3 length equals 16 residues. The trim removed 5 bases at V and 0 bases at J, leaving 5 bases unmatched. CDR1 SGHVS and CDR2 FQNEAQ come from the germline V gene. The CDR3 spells CASSATTGGSGNTIYF. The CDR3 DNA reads TGTGCCAGCAGCGCCACGACAGGGGGCTCTGGAAACACCATATATTTT.